These T cell receptor beta chains were read from a single sample in a study of vaccination effects on CD4 cells after COVID-19. Antigen specificity for these receptors is unknown. Profiled with immunoSEQ multiplex PCR; TCRdb holds only in-frame clones, not every one. Of 25,000 to 30,000 clones listed, about 62% were seen once; the top ten hold roughly 9.2%. Here the sequenced sample was CD4+ T cells from PBMCs cultured without peptide, taken before COVID-19 vaccination. Receptors were obtained from a human donor who received a COVID-19 vaccine. The CDR3 runs from the conserved cysteine through the conserved F or W. The D gene is left open where the match is weak. Clone size is stated in some rows and not others, as once, few, many or a class when expanded.

TRBD1	TRBV7-2	TRBJ1-6	-	CASSFRQGAKYNSPLHF	TGTGCCAGCAGCTTTAGACAGGGGGCAAAATATAATTCACCCCTCCACTTT
TRBD2	TRBV5-5	TRBJ2-4	-	CASSFSPTSGGSLAKNIQYF	TGTGCCAGCAGCTTTTCCCCGACTAGCGGGGGAAGTCTAGCCAAAAACATTCAGTACTTC
-	TRBV15	TRBJ2-5	few	CATSRDSETQYF	TGTGCCACCAGCAGAGACTCGGAGACCCAGTACTTC
TRBD1	TRBV12-3/TRBV12-4	TRBJ1-5	few	CASRDRWDQPQHF	TGTGCCAGCAGGGACAGGTGGGATCAGCCCCAGCATTTT
-	TRBV15	TRBJ1-1	-	CATSGGLRMNTEAFF	TGTGCCACCAGCGGGGGACTGAGGATGAACACTGAAGCTTTCTTT
-	TRBV10-3	TRBJ1-2	-	CAISGGTSTNYGYTF	TGTGCCATCAGTGGTGGGACATCCACTAACTATGGCTACACCTTC
-	TRBV14	TRBJ2-1	-	CASSQASSFPLNEQFF	TGTGCCAGCAGCCAAGCTTCTAGCTTTCCCCTCAATGAGCAGTTCTTC
-	TRBV18	TRBJ1-3	-	CASSPQTPGGNTIYF	TGTGCCAGCTCACCACAGACCCCAGGGGGAAACACCATATATTTT
TRBD1	TRBV7-9	TRBJ1-2	-	CASSRLGTVAYTF	TGTGCCAGCAGCCGCCTAGGGACAGTAGCCTACACCTTC
TRBD2	TRBV7-2	TRBJ2-7	-	CASTYPRGGSSYEQYF	TGTGCCAGCACCTACCCCCGCGGGGGGAGCTCCTACGAGCAGTACTTC
-	TRBV11-2	TRBJ2-7	-	CASSLVYEQYF	TGTGCCAGCAGCTTAGTCTACGAGCAGTACTTC
TRBD2	TRBV29-1	TRBJ2-3	-	CSVGGLFTDTQYF	TGCAGCGTTGGGGGACTATTCACAGATACGCAGTATTTT
-	TRBV6-5	TRBJ2-5	-	CASSPNPGETQYF	TGTGCCAGCAGCCCCAACCCTGGGGAGACCCAGTACTTC